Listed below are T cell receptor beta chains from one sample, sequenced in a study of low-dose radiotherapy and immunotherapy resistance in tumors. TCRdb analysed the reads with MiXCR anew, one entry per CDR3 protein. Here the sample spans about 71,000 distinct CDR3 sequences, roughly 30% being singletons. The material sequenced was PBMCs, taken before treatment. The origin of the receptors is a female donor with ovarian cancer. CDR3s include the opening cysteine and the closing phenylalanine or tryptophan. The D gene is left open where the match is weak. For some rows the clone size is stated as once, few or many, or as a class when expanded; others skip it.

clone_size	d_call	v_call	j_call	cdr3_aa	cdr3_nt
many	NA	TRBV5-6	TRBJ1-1	CASSPVGNTEAFF	TGTGCCAGCAGCCCGGTTGGGAACACTGAAGCTTTCTTT
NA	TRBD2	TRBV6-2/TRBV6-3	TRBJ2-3	CASSGGRGGLTDTQYF	TGTGCCAGCAGTGGCGGGCGGGGGGGCCTAACAGATACGCAGTATTTT
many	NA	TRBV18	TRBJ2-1	CASSPRTASSYNEQFF	TGTGCCAGCTCACCTAGGACTGCAAGCTCCTACAATGAGCAGTTCTTC
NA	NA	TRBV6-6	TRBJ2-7	CASSYNPLGQDYEQYF	TGTGCCAGCAGTTACAACCCCTTGGGACAAGACTACGAGCAGTACTTC
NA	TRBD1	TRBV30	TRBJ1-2	CAWSSDRGFGYTF	TGTGCCTGGAGTTCGGACAGGGGGTTCGGCTACACCTTC
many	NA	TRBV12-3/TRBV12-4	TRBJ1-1	CASSLGGESSEAFF	TGTGCCAGCAGTTTAGGGGGGGAGAGCTCTGAAGCTTTCTTT
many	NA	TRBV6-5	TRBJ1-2	CASSYSGDRAWGGYTF	TGTGCCAGCAGTTACTCAGGGGACCGTGCTTGGGGAGGCTACACCTTC
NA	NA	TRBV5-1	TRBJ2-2	CASSTDLAGELFF	TGCGCCAGCAGCACGGACTTGGCCGGGGAGCTGTTTTTT
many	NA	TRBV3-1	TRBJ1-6	CASSPNRVSPLHF	TGTGCCAGCAGCCCAAACAGGGTTTCACCCCTCCACTTT
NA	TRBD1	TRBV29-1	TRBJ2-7	CSVGTGVEQYF	TGCAGCGTGGGGACAGGGGTCGAGCAGTACTTC
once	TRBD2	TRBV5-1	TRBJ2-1	CASSLVAGGNNEQFF	TGCGCCAGCAGCTTGGTAGCGGGGGGAAACAATGAGCAGTTCTTC